This T cell receptor beta chain was retrieved from a study of blood T cell repertoires in COVID-19. Overall study: T cells, B-cell-depleted T cells, or PBMCs supplied cDNA or gDNA.

This CDR3 is 17 amino acids long. Trimming at V came to 0 bases and at J to 4 bases, leaving 8 bases not matched to a gene. Germline-derived CDR1 and CDR2 are SGHDN and FVKESK. Two negative PCRs, clearance, or symptom resolution were required of recovered Cohort 3 donors. Original analysis: Reference gene primers were amplified, and this amplification served to estimate nucleated cell counts. This table comes from immunoSEQ multiplex PCR, and its TCRdb copy is limited to in-frame clones, with some not included. V, J and clone size are those of that table, while D and trimming were read from the DNA. The sample includes approximately 500,000 clones, approximately 90% of them seen just once.

Source material: PBMCs or T cells enriched from blood (not recorded which). The clonotype comes from a woman between 40 and 55 years old who had recovered from COVID-19. The genes are TRBV14 and TRBJ2-5, with TRBD2 matching over 10 bases. This CDR3 reads CASSQDAQASGRETQYF. The CDR3 nucleotides are TGTGCCAGCAGCCAAGATGCGCAGGCTAGCGGGAGAGAGACCCAGTACTTC.